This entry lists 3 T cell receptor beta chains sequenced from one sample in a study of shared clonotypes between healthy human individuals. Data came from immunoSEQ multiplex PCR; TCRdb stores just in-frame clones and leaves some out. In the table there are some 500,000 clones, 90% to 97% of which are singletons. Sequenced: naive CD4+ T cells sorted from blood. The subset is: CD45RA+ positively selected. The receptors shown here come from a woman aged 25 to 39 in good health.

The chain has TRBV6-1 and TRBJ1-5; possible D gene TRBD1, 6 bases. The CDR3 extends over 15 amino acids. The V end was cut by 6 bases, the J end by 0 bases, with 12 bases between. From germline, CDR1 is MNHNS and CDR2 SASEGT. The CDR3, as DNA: TGTGCCAGCAGACAGGACAGATATAGCAATCAGCCCCAGCATTTT. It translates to CASRQDRYSNQPQHF.

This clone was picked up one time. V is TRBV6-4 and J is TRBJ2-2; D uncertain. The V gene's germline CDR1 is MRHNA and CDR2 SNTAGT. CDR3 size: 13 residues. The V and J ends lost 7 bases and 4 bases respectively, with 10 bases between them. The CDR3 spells CASKDPFTGELFF. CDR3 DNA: TGTGCCAGCAAGGACCCGTTCACCGGGGAGCTGTTTTTT.

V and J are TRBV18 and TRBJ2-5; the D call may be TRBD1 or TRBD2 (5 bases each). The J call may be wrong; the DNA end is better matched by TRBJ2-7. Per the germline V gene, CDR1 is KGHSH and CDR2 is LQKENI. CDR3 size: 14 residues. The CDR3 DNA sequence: TGTGCCAGCTCACTTGAGGGGAGCTCCTACGAGCAGTACTTC. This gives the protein CASSLEGSSYEQYF.